Below, 29 T cell receptor beta chains from the same sample are listed, as sequenced in a study of blood T cell repertoires in COVID-19. TCRdb keeps only in-frame clones here, not all; method: immunoSEQ multiplex PCR. The sample lists roughly 380,000 clones, more than 75% seen once, with 2.5% to 3.5% in the top ten. Sequencing input: PBMCs or T cells enriched from blood (not recorded which). The receptor source for this set is a woman aged 25 to 39 who had recovered from COVID-19.

This chain uses TRBV5-6 with TRBJ2-5; D may be TRBD1 (5 bases). The CDR3 has 15 amino acids. The V gene lost 0 bases and the J gene lost 1 base, with 10 bases spanning the gap. Germline V CDR1 and CDR2: SGHDT, YYEEEE. In DNA form, the CDR3 reads TGTGCCAGCAGCTTGGCGGCAGGGCTCCAAGAGACCCAGTACTTC. Residues: CASSLAAGLQETQYF.

The genes are TRBV3-1 (or the pseudogene TRBV3-2) and TRBJ1-2; D is undetermined. The CDR3 extends over 14 amino acids. Germline CDR1 LGHDT, CDR2 YNNKEL (reference sequence). The V end lost 0 bases, the J end lost 4 bases, and 9 bases lay between the germline ends. The CDR3 sequence is CASSQDAEAYGYTF. The CDR3 DNA sequence: TGTGCCAGCAGCCAAGACGCGGAAGCCTATGGCTACACCTTC.

The V and J genes are TRBV6-1 and TRBJ2-1; 10 bases align to TRBD1. The CDR3 is 16 residues long. Germline V gives CDR1 MNHNS, CDR2 SASEGT. The trim removed 2 bases at V and 9 bases at J, leaving 10 bases unmatched. In DNA, the CDR3 is TGTGCCAGCAGTGAAACCGGGACAGGGGTTTTTGGTGAGCAGTTCTTC. The encoded protein is CASSETGTGVFGEQFF.

The chain joins TRBV5-1 to TRBJ2-7; possible D gene TRBD1, 6 bases. Trimming cost V 0 bases and J 5 bases, with 12 bases left between them. Germline CDR1 is SGHRS and CDR2 is YFSETQ. The CDR3 totals 14 residues. CDR3 residues: CASSLVTGSDEQYF. The CDR3 region has the DNA TGCGCCAGCAGCTTGGTGACAGGATCGGACGAGCAGTACTTC.

The rearrangement links TRBV2 to TRBJ1-2, with 8 bases matching TRBD1. Trimming removed 10 bases from V and 3 bases from J; junction bases left unmatched: 7. CDR1 and CDR2 (germline): SNHLY, FYNNEI. CDR3 size: 13 residues. The CDR3 loop is CANTGQADYGYTF. CDR3 nucleotides: TGTGCCAACACGGGACAGGCTGACTATGGCTACACCTTC.

The genes are TRBV29-1 and TRBJ1-1; unclear D gene. Germline CDR1 SQVTM, CDR2 ANQGSEA. Trimming removed 2 bases from V and 10 bases from J, with 17 bases in between. This CDR3 spans 13 amino acids. The DNA of the CDR3 is TGCAGCGTTGAACTGACCGATACTCAGGCAGCTTTCTTT. Protein: CSVELTDTQAAFF.

This rearrangement joins TRBV20-1 to TRBJ1-5, with 9 bases lining up with TRBD1. V was pared by 3 bases and J by 5 bases, with 5 bases of the junction left unmatched. CDR1 and CDR2 from the germline V gene are DFQATT and SNEGSKA (reference sequence). The CDR3 has 14 amino acids. The CDR3 DNA reads TGCAGTGCTAGTCGGACAGGGGACGATCAGCCCCAGCATTTT. It specifies CSASRTGDDQPQHF.

This chain connects TRBV2 to TRBJ1-4; unclear D gene. V gave up 6 bases and J gave up 10 bases, with 15 bases separating them. The V gene's germline CDR1 is SNHLY and CDR2 FYNNEI. The CDR3 contains 13 residues. This CDR3 reads CASSAGGEGKLFF. The CDR3 DNA reads TGTGCCAGCAGCGCCGGCGGGGAGGGAAAACTGTTTTTT. Full variable domain (missing parts from reference TRBV2 and TRBJ1-4): EPEVTQTPSHQVTQMGQEVILRCVPISNHLYFYWYRQILGQKVEFLVSFYNNEISEKSEIFDDQFSVERPDGSNFTLKIRSTKLEDSAMYFCASSAGGEGKLFFGSGTQLSVL.

V usage is TRBV13 and J usage is TRBJ1-1; TRBD1 matches 8 bases. The J segment lost 0 bases and the V segment lost 5 bases, leaving 2 bases of the junction unmatched. Germline CDR1 PRHDT, CDR2 FYEKMQ (reference sequence). This CDR3 spans 14 amino acids. The CDR3 nucleotides are TGTGCCAGCAGCCTCAGGGGGCTGAACACTGAAGCTTTCTTT. This codes for CASSLRGLNTEAFF.

The chain links TRBV10-3 to TRBJ1-2; a weak D match, TRBD1 (5 bases). The CDR3 loop spans 14 amino acids. CDR1 and CDR2 from the germline V gene are ENHRY and SYGVKD. V lost 4 bases to trimming and J lost 5 bases, with 14 bases between them. CDR3 protein: CAISGSGEVYGYTF. DNA for the CDR3: TGTGCCATCAGTGGGTCGGGGGAGGTTTATGGCTACACCTTC.

This clone was counted between two and nine times. The J gene is TRBJ1-1, the V gene TRBV7-2, with D tentatively TRBD1 (5 bases). Germline loops: CDR1 SGHTA, CDR2 FQGNSA. Trimming stripped 6 bases from V and 0 bases from J, with 14 bases between. The length of the CDR3 is 15 residues. DNA for the CDR3: TGTGCCAGCAGTTTGGAGACAGTGATGAACACTGAAGCTTTCTTT. Translated: CASSLETVMNTEAFF. Using reference TRBV7-2 and TRBJ1-1 for the parts outside the CDR3, the full variable domain is GAGVSQSPSNKVTEKGKDVELRCDPISGHTALYWYRQSLGQGLEFLIYFQGNSAPDKSGLPSDRFSAERTGGSVSTLTIQRTQQEDSAVYLCASSLETVMNTEAFFGQGTRLTVV.

This clone occurred a few times. This chain uses TRBV19 with TRBJ2-2; no clear D. CDR1 is LNHDA and CDR2 is SQIVND in the germline V gene (reference sequence). The CDR3 has 15 residues. V lost 3 bases and J 2 bases, leaving 10 bases between the germline ends. CDR3 DNA sequence: TGTGCCAGTAGTATTGAGGAAACTAACACCGGGGAGCTGTTTTTT. Protein: CASSIEETNTGELFF.

V and J are TRBV10-3 and TRBJ2-7, with TRBD1 matching over 7 bases. Germline CDR1 and CDR2: ENHRY and SYGVKD. J was trimmed by 0 bases and V by 6 bases; bases with no gene match: 2. CDR3 length: 13 residues. This chain's CDR3 is CAIRTGSSYEQYF. For the CDR3, the DNA is TGTGCCATCAGGACAGGGAGCTCCTACGAGCAGTACTTC.

V gene TRBV6-5 combines with J gene TRBJ2-7, with 8 bases identical to TRBD2. The CDR3 runs 14 residues. Losses at the gene ends were 2 bases for V and 2 bases for J; bases not matched to a gene: 2. Germline V gene lookup returns CDR1 MNHEY and CDR2 SVGAGI. Here the CDR3 DNA reads TGTGCCAGCAGTTACGAGCGGGGGACCTACGAGCAGTACTTC. This encodes CASSYERGTYEQYF.

The chain employs TRBV5-1 and TRBJ1-4; possibly TRBD1 for D (6 bases). The V gene's germline CDR1 is SGHRS and CDR2 YFSETQ. Deletions cut 6 bases from V and 3 bases from J, with 12 bases between. The CDR3 length is 14 residues. The CDR3 is CASTPGAANEKLFF. The CDR3 DNA is TGCGCCAGCACCCCAGGGGCAGCTAATGAAAAACTGTTTTTT.

The chain carries TRBV2 and TRBJ1-6; 7 bases agree with TRBD1. With 6 bases clipped from V and 2 bases from J, the junction kept 4 bases outside the gene matches. Germline V CDR1 and CDR2: SNHLY, FYNNEI. The CDR3 spans 15 residues. The CDR3 spells CASSDRDAYNSPLHF. Here the CDR3 DNA reads TGTGCCAGCAGCGACAGGGACGCCTATAATTCACCCCTCCACTTT.

This clone was observed once. The rearrangement uses TRBV12-5 and TRBJ2-2; 8 bases align to TRBD2. This CDR3 is built from 17 residues. Germline CDR1 reads LGHNT; CDR2 reads FRNRAP. With V trimmed by 5 bases and J by 2 bases, 10 bases remained unmatched. CDR3 in amino acids: CASGRPLLAVNTGELFF. CDR3 DNA sequence: TGTGCTAGTGGTCGACCGTTACTAGCGGTTAACACCGGGGAGCTGTTTTTT.

As for this clone: This sample also contains other DNA sequences that code for the same CDR3. The gene calls are TRBV5-1 and TRBJ2-1; 8 nucleotides match TRBD1. The CDR3 has 15 amino acids. Germline lookup yields CDR1 SGHRS and CDR2 YFSETQ. V shed 0 bases and J 2 bases; nucleotides not matched to a gene: 1. CDR3 nucleotides: TGCGCCAGCAGCTTGGGGACAGGGCCCTACAATGAGCAGTTCTTC. Translating it yields CASSLGTGPYNEQFF.

V is TRBV29-1 and J is TRBJ2-7, with 10 nucleotides matching TRBD2. Germline-derived CDR1 and CDR2 are SQVTM and ANQGSEA. J gave up 3 bases and V 2 bases, and 4 bases lay outside the gene matches. The CDR3 totals 14 residues. The chain's CDR3 is CSVEITSGVYEQYF. The CDR3 region has the DNA TGCAGCGTTGAAATTACTAGCGGGGTCTACGAGCAGTACTTC.

The chain combines TRBV5-1 with TRBJ2-3; perhaps TRBD2 as D (6 bases). V was shortened by 0 bases and J by 1 base, with 9 bases between the two germline ends. CDR3 length: 15 residues. Looked up from germline, CDR1 is SGHRS and CDR2 is YFSETQ. CDR3 protein: CASSLGRGGTDTQYF. The CDR3 nucleotides are TGCGCCAGCAGCTTGGGTCGCGGGGGCACAGATACGCAGTATTTT.

The chain combines TRBV19 with TRBJ1-1; 7 bases map to TRBD1. CDR3 length equals 12 residues. CDR1 and CDR2 (germline): LNHDA, SQIVND (reference sequence). J lost 1 base, V lost 10 bases, and 3 bases had no gene match. CDR3 sequence (DNA): TGTGCCATTCGGGACAGGAACACTGAAGCTTTCTTT. This encodes CAIRDRNTEAFF.

J is TRBJ2-5 and V is TRBV5-1, with TRBD1 identical over 7 bases. CDR1 and CDR2 (germline): SGHRS, YFSETQ. V dropped 2 bases and J dropped 5; count of bases not matched to a gene: 6. This CDR3 spans 14 amino acids. The CDR3 coding sequence is TGCGCCAGCAGCTTACAGGGGTATCAGGAGACCCAGTACTTC. It encodes CASSLQGYQETQYF. The variable domain in full, with the rest retrieved from reference TRBV5-1 and TRBJ2-5, is KAGVTQTPRYLIKTRGQQVTLSCSPISGHRSVSWYQQTPGQGLQFLFEYFSETQRNKGNFPGRFSGRQFSNSRSEMNVSTLELGDSALYLCASSLQGYQETQYFGPGTRLLVL.

The chain combines TRBV6-6 with TRBJ2-5; TRBD1 aligns across 10 bases. Germline trimming cut 4 bases from V and 4 bases from J; bases unmatched to any gene: 6. Germline V gene sequence: CDR1 MNHNY, CDR2 SVGAGI (reference sequence). The CDR3 covers 15 residues. CDR3: CASSSTGTGVETQYF. CDR3 coding DNA: TGTGCCAGCAGTTCAACCGGGACAGGGGTAGAGACCCAGTACTTC.

The rearrangement links TRBV11-2 to TRBJ2-1; 15 nucleotides agree with TRBD2. Germline-derived CDR1 and CDR2 are SGHAT and FQNNGV. The J segment lost 8 bases and the V segment lost 6 bases, leaving 14 bases of the junction unmatched. The CDR3 extends over 18 amino acids. Here the CDR3 DNA reads TGTGCCAGCAGTTCAATAGCCGGGACTAGCGGGAGGTGGGATGAGCAGTTCTTC. Translation: CASSSIAGTSGRWDEQFF.

This clone has only one observation. CDR3 loop: CASSSLDMNTEAFF. In nucleotides, the CDR3 is TGTGCCAGCAGCTCTCTCGACATGAACACTGAAGCTTTCTTT. This rearrangement joins TRBV3-1 (or the pseudogene TRBV3-2) to TRBJ1-1; D remains unclear. CDR1 is LGHDT and CDR2 is YNNKEL in the germline V gene (reference sequence). CDR3 length: 14 amino acids. The V end lost 5 bases, the J end lost 0 bases, and 10 bases lay between the germline ends.

This chain links TRBV2 with TRBJ2-7, with a tentative D call TRBD1 (6 bases). The CDR3 has 14 residues. Trimming removed 8 bases from V and 0 bases from J, with 14 bases in between. Germline values: CDR1 SNHLY, CDR2 FYNNEI. The CDR3 DNA follows: TGTGCCAGCGGTCAGGCGGACAGCTCCTACGAGCAGTACTTC. It is translated as CASGQADSSYEQYF.

The J gene is TRBJ1-5, the V gene TRBV24-1; possible D gene TRBD1, 5 bases. V lost 4 bases and J lost 2, with 11 bases in between. This CDR3 spans 15 amino acids. CDR1 and CDR2 from the germline V gene are KGHDR and SFDVKD. CDR3 loop: CATSEWGGRNQPQHF. Here the CDR3 DNA reads TGTGCCACCAGTGAGTGGGGGGGACGCAATCAGCCCCAGCATTTT.

This chain uses TRBV2 with TRBJ1-2, with TRBD1 as a possible D gene (5 bases). The germline V gene encodes CDR1 SNHLY and CDR2 FYNNEI. V lost 9 bases, J lost 8 bases, and 22 bases lay in between. The CDR3 has 14 residues. In DNA, the CDR3 is TGTGCCAGTACCAATCTGGGGGGGAGTAAGGGCTACACCTTC. Residues: CASTNLGGSKGYTF.

The genes are TRBV2 and TRBJ1-2; a possible D gene is TRBD1 (6 bases). The CDR3 contains 12 residues. Germline CDR1 and CDR2: SNHLY and FYNNEI. V lost 6 bases and J 12 bases, leaving 17 bases between the germline ends. CDR3 region: CASSPQAAGDTF. The CDR3 coding sequence is TGTGCCAGCAGCCCTCAGGCGGCAGGGGACACCTTC.